Following are 15 T cell receptor beta chains from one sample sequenced in a study of CD8+ T cells in alopecia areata. Treatment reported: oral pan-JAK inhibitor, 5-10 mg twice daily. RNA was isolated and reverse transcribed to cDNA, the sequencing template. Here immunoSEQ multiplex PCR was the method, and the copy in TCRdb shows in-frame clones only, minus some. Of around 60,000 clones listed, 40% to 55% are singletons. The starting material was CD8+ T cells sorted from blood, obtained at roughly week 38, from a patient treated with tofacitinib. The receptors were gathered from a human donor with alopecia areata.

This clone was counted only a few times. The J gene is TRBJ1-5, the V gene TRBV19; D ambiguous. The CDR3 is 13 residues long. The germline V gene has CDR1 LNHDA and CDR2 SQIVND (reference sequence). Trimming took 6 bases from V and 4 from J, leaving 10 bases between them. CDR3 amino acids: CASRPTINQPQHF. The CDR3, as DNA: TGTGCCAGTAGACCAACGATTAATCAGCCCCAGCATTTT.

The chain carries TRBV19 and TRBJ2-7; D call uncertain. Germline lookup yields CDR1 LNHDA and CDR2 SQIVND (reference sequence). V was trimmed by 5 bases and J by 4 bases, leaving 15 bases between them. CDR3 size: 14 residues. The CDR3 DNA sequence: TGTGCCAGTAGTTCTACTCATGGCCAATACGAGCAGTACTTC. Translation: CASSSTHGQYEQYF.

The rearrangement joins TRBV29-1 to TRBJ1-2, with D unclear. V gave up 5 bases and J gave up 8 bases, with 12 bases separating them. Germline CDR1 SQVTM, CDR2 ANQGSEA. The CDR3 is 11 residues long. CDR3 nucleotides: TGCAGCGTTTTCAGGAACGACGGCTACACCTTC. It translates to CSVFRNDGYTF.

DNA for the CDR3: TGTGCCATCAGCCGGACAGGGGGCGAGACTAGGGTGAATGAGCAGTTCTTC. Translating it yields CAISRTGGETRVNEQFF. The gene calls are TRBV10-3 and TRBJ2-1, with TRBD1 matching over 11 bases. The CDR3 extends over 17 amino acids. The J segment lost 7 bases and the V segment lost 6 bases, leaving 14 bases of the junction unmatched. From germline, CDR1 is ENHRY and CDR2 SYGVKD.

The chain couples TRBV9 to TRBJ2-5; a possible D gene is TRBD1 (5 bases). V gave up 2 bases and J gave up 1 base, with 15 bases separating them. CDR3 size: 16 residues. Germline V CDR1 and CDR2: SGDLS, YYNGEE. As DNA, the CDR3 is TGTGCCAGCAGCGTCCAGGGCCTCAGTCCCCAAGAGACCCAGTACTTC. The encoded protein is CASSVQGLSPQETQYF. Filled out from reference TRBV9 and TRBJ2-5, the complete variable domain reads DSGVTQTPKHLITATGQRVTLRCSPRSGDLSVYWYQQSLDQGLQFLIQYYNGEERAKGNILERFSAQQFPDLHSELNLSSLELGDSALYFCASSVQGLSPQETQYFGPGTRLLVL.

This clone turned up a few times. The chain links TRBV29-1 to TRBJ2-1; D unresolved. Looked up from germline, CDR1 is SQVTM and CDR2 is ANQGSEA. Trimming took off 8 bases at V and 6 bases at J, with 14 bases between the two ends. The CDR3 is made up of 12 amino acids. CDR3 bases: TGCAGCCCAACAGTCCGCGGCAATGAGCAGTTCTTC. Protein sequence: CSPTVRGNEQFF.

This chain joins TRBV28 and TRBJ1-2; D unclear. This CDR3 is built from 13 residues. Germline assignment: CDR1 MDHEN and CDR2 SYDVKM. Trimming removed 7 bases from V and 4 bases from J, with 13 bases in between. This CDR3 is CASTVSLGYGYTF. The CDR3 nucleotides are TGTGCCAGCACAGTGTCGCTAGGCTATGGCTACACCTTC.

The gene calls are TRBV29-1 and TRBJ2-1; D not certain. The CDR3 length is 10 residues. CDR1 is SQVTM, CDR2 ANQGSEA, per germline. The V end lost 6 bases, the J end lost 10 bases, and 10 bases lay between the germline ends. CDR3 coding DNA: TGCAGCGTGGCCGTTGGCGAGCAGTTCTTC. It codes for CSVAVGEQFF.

The V call is TRBV4-1, the J call TRBJ2-7; D might be TRBD1 (6 bases). In germline, CDR1 is MGHRA, CDR2 YSYEKL. V was pared by 2 bases and J by 1 base, with 15 bases between. The CDR3 has 16 residues. The CDR3 DNA follows: TGCGCCAGCAGCCAAACCGGGGACACTATATCCTACGAGCAGTACTTC. This codes for CASSQTGDTISYEQYF.

This chain joins TRBV7-9 and TRBJ2-5, with D possibly being TRBD2 (6 bases). This CDR3 is built from 13 residues. CDR1 is SEHNR, CDR2 FQNEAQ, per germline (reference sequence). V was cut by 8 bases and J by 5 bases, with 15 bases left in between. CDR3 DNA sequence: TGTGCCAGCCAAGGCGCGGGAATTGAGACCCAGTACTTC. This sequence encodes CASQGAGIETQYF. The full variable domain, rest sourced from reference TRBV7-9 and TRBJ2-5, is DTGVSQNPRHKITKRGQNVTFRCDPISEHNRLYWYRQTLGQGPEFLTYFQNEAQLEKSRLLSDRFSAERPKGSFSTLEIQRTEQGDSAMYLCASQGAGIETQYFGPGTRLLVL.

This clone was detected a few times. The chain is built from TRBV6-6 and TRBJ1-5, with D unresolved. The CDR3 runs to 13 residues. Trimming took 7 bases from V and 8 from J, leaving 15 bases between them. From germline, CDR1 is MNHNY and CDR2 SVGAGI (reference sequence). The CDR3 region is CASTSTGQEPQHF. The CDR3 DNA reads TGTGCCAGCACCAGCACCGGGCAAGAGCCCCAGCATTTT.

V is TRBV7-9 and J is TRBJ2-7; 7 bases match TRBD1. The junction had 6 bases not matched to a gene; V was cut back by 5 bases and J by 2 bases. The CDR3 has 14 amino acids. The germline V gene encodes CDR1 SEHNR and CDR2 FQNEAQ (reference sequence). The CDR3 sequence: CASSPGTVTYEQYF. CDR3 sequence (DNA): TGTGCCAGCAGCCCCGGGACAGTGACCTACGAGCAGTACTTC.

The chain joins TRBV4-3 to TRBJ2-7; tentative D call: TRBD2 (6 bases). The CDR3 is made up of 14 amino acids. Looked up from germline, CDR1 is LGHNA and CDR2 is YSLEER. The germline V and J ends were trimmed by 3 bases and 2 bases, with 11 bases remaining between them. CDR3 loop: CASSQSSGTYEQYF. CDR3 coding DNA: TGCGCCAGCAGCCAGAGTAGCGGAACCTACGAGCAGTACTTC.

This clone was picked up a small number of times. The CDR3 sequence is CASSAGDSYNEQFF. CDR3 DNA sequence: TGTGCCAGCAGCGCGGGGGACTCCTACAATGAGCAGTTCTTC. This chain links TRBV9 with TRBJ2-1; tentative D call: TRBD2 (6 bases). CDR1 and CDR2 (germline): SGDLS, YYNGEE. The CDR3 is made up of 14 amino acids. V was clipped by 3 bases and J by 0 bases, with 7 bases between them.

This rearrangement joins TRBV13 to TRBJ2-1, with 9 bases aligning to TRBD2. V was clipped by 5 bases and J by 2 bases; unmatched bases: 7. The CDR3 spans 16 residues. In germline, CDR1 is PRHDT, CDR2 FYEKMQ (reference sequence). CDR3 sequence: CASSPPTSGPYNEQFF. The DNA of the CDR3 is TGTGCCAGCAGCCCCCCGACTAGCGGACCCTACAATGAGCAGTTCTTC. The complete variable domain, with remaining parts taken from reference TRBV13 and TRBJ2-1, reads AAGVIQSPRHLIKEKRETATLKCYPIPRHDTVYWYQQGPGQDPQFLISFYEKMQSDKGSIPDRFSAQQFSDYHSELNMSSLELGDSALYFCASSPPTSGPYNEQFFGPGTRLTVL.